This TCR beta chain comes out of a study of T cells in Graves' hyperthyroidism and ophthalmopathy. Study-level findings and limits: Stable hyperthyroidism and ophthalmopathy were separated using 13 V-J signatures. Blood shared most expanded thyroid clonotypes above 0.001.

Graves' hyperthyroidism qualified as stable when ophthalmopathy did not progress within 18 months. Germline CDR1 is MDHEN and CDR2 is SYDVKM. The V end lost 5 bases, the J end lost 5 bases, and 15 bases lay between the germline ends. This CDR3 is 14 amino acids long. There were TCR beta CDR3 regions amplified from RNA transcripts. Using the HTBI primer set, a first-round RT-PCR was run on the TCR CDR3. TCRdb called the multiplex PCR reads again in MiXCR, with one record for every CDR3 protein. This table holds hundreds of thousands of distinct CDR3 sequences, approximately 14% found once. The sample holds many counts of this clonotype. Its specificity is not known.

This chain connects TRBV28 to TRBJ2-5; D call uncertain. The clonotype comes from a woman aged 18-30 years with Graves' hyperthyroidism. Sequencing input: blood. The chain's CDR3 is CASSAGLLRETQYF. In nucleotides, the CDR3 is TGTGCCAGCAGTGCTGGGCTGTTACGGGAGACCCAGTACTTC.